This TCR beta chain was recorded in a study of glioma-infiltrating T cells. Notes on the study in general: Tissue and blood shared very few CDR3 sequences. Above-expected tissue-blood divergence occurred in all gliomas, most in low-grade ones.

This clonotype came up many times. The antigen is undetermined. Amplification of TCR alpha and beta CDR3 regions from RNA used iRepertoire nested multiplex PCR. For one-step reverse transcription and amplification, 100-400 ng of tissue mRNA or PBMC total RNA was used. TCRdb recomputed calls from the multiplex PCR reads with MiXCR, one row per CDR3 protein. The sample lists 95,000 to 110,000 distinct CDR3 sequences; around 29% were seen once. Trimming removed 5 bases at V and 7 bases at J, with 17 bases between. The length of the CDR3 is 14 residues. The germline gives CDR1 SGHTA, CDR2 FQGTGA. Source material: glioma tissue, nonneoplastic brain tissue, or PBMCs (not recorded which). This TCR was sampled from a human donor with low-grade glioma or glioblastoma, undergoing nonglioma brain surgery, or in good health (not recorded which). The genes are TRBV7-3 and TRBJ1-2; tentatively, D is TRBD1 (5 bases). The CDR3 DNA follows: TGTGCCAGCAGCCCCCGGGACGGTGTGATTGGCTACACCTTC. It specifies CASSPRDGVIGYTF.